This paragraph reports one T cell receptor (beta chain). The V gene's germline CDR1 is SGHTA and CDR2 FQGNSA. The CDR3 spans 16 residues. Germline trimming cut 5 bases from V and 6 bases from J; bases unmatched to any gene: 13. This sample was taken from a study of control samples from healthy donors and cancer patients. The assay was immunoSEQ multiplex PCR, and TCRdb's table has in-frame clones only and misses some. Of roughly 130,000 clones in the sample, around 85% were seen once. The V gene is TRBV7-2, the J gene TRBJ1-5; 7 nucleotides line up with TRBD1. This TCR derives from a young woman in good health. The source material was blood. The CDR3 DNA is TGTGCCAGCAGCGCCCCCGGGACAGTAAGTGGTCAGCCCCAGCATTTT. This encodes CASSAPGTVSGQPQHF. The whole variable domain, remainder taken from reference TRBV7-2 and TRBJ1-5, is GAGVSQSPSNKVTEKGKDVELRCDPISGHTALYWYRQSLGQGLEFLIYFQGNSAPDKSGLPSDRFSAERTGGSVSTLTIQRTQQEDSAVYLCASSAPGTVSGQPQHFGDGTRLSIL.